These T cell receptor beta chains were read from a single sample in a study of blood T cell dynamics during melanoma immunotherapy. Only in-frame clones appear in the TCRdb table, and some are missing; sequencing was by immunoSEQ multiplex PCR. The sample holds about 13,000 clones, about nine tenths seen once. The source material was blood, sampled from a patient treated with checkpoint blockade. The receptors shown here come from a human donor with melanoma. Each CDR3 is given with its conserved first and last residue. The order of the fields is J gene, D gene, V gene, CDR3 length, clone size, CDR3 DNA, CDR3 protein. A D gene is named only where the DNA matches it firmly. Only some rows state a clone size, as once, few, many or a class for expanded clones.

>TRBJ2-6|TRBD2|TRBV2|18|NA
TGTGCCAGCAGGGTTACACTAGCGGTTCGCTCTGGGGCCAACGTCCTGACTTTC
CASRVTLAVRSGANVLTF
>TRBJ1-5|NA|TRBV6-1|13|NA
TGTGCCAGCAGTGATTGGGGTAATCAGCCCCAGCATTTT
CASSDWGNQPQHF
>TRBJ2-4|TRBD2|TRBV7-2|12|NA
TGTGCCAGCAGCCCGGGGGGGGCTTTTCAGTACTTC
CASSPGGAFQYF
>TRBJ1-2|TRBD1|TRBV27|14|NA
TGTGCCAGCAGAACGGACAGGGGGCTTGGTGGCTACACCTTC
CASRTDRGLGGYTF
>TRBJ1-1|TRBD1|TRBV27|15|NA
TGTGCCAGCAGTTTATCCGACAGGGGGAACACTGAAGCTTTCTTT
CASSLSDRGNTEAFF
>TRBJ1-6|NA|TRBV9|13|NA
TGTGCCAGCAGCGCTGAAGTGAATTCACCCCTCCACTTT
CASSAEVNSPLHF
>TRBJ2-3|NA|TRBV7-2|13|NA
TGTGCCAGCAGCTTCCCGGGAATCGATACGCAGTATTTT
CASSFPGIDTQYF
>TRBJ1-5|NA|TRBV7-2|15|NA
TGTGCCAGCAGCTTAAAATGGGGGACGGGTCAGCCCCAGCATTTT
CASSLKWGTGQPQHF
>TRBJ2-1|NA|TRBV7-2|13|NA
TGTGCCAGCAGACCTAGTGGATACAATGAGCAGTTCTTC
CASRPSGYNEQFF
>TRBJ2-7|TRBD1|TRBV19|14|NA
TGTGCCAGTAGTACCGGGACAGGGTACCACGAGCAGTACTTC
CASSTGTGYHEQYF
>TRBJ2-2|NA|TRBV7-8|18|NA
TGTGCCAGCAGCTTAGTTCAGGTCAACTCAATAAACACCGGGGAGCTGTTTTTT
CASSLVQVNSINTGELFF
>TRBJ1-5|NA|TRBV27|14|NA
TGTGCCAGCAGTTCCCCACATGTCGATCGGCCCCAGCATTTT
CASSSPHVDRPQHF
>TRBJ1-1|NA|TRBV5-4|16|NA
TGTGCCAGCAGCTCCCTGAGGGGGGTTACGAACACTGAAGCTTTCTTT
CASSSLRGVTNTEAFF
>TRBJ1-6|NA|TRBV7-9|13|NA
TGTGCCACCGAGACAGCTTCTAATTCACCCCTCCACTTT
CATETASNSPLHF
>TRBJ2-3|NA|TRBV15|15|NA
TGTGCCACCAGCAGAGCCCAGAAGGGAATAGATACGCAGTATTTT
CATSRAQKGIDTQYF
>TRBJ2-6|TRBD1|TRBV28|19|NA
TGTGCCAGCAGTTTCCCCGTTGGGACAGGCCCCTCCGGGGCCAACGTCCTGACTTTC
CASSFPVGTGPSGANVLTF
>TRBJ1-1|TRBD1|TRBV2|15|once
TGTGCCAGCAGTGACGGACAGGTGGCGGGCACTGAAGCTTTCTTT
CASSDGQVAGTEAFF
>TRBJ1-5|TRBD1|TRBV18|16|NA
TGTGCCAGCTCACCTCCCGGGACAGGGGGCAATCAGCCCCAGCATTTT
CASSPPGTGGNQPQHF
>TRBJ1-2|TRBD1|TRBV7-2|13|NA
TGTGCCAGCAGTCGACAGGGGCCGGCTGGCTACACCTTC
CASSRQGPAGYTF
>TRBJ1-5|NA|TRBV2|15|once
TGTGCCAGCAGTGAAGCCTGGGGGGGCAATCAGCCCCAGCATTTT
CASSEAWGGNQPQHF
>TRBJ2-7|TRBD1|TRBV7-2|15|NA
TGTGCCAGCAGCTCCCGGACAGGGGGTTACTACGAGCAGTACTTC
CASSSRTGGYYEQYF
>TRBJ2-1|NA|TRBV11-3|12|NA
TGTGCCAGCAGCTTCGGGAACAATGAGCAGTTCTTC
CASSFGNNEQFF
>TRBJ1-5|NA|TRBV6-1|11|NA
TGTGCCAGCAGTCCGGGAGGGAGGTCGCATTTT
CASSPGGRSHF
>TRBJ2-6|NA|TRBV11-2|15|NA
TGTGCCAGCAGCTTAGTAGGGTTCGGGGCCAACGTCCTGACTTTC
CASSLVGFGANVLTF
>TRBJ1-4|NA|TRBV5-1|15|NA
TGCGCCAGCAGCTTGGATACATCCCGGCATGAAAAACTGTTTTTT
CASSLDTSRHEKLFF
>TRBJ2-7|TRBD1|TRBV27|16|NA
TGTGCCAGCAGTCCGACCCTGGACAGGGTATCCTACGAGCAGTACTTC
CASSPTLDRVSYEQYF
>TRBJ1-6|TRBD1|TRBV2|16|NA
TGTGCCAGCAGTGGCACCGGGACAGGGGCCTATTCACCCCTCCACTTT
CASSGTGTGAYSPLHF
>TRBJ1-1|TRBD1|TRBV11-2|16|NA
TGTGCCAGCAGCCCCAGACAGGGGTATGATTCCAGTGAAGCTTTCTTT
CASSPRQGYDSSEAFF
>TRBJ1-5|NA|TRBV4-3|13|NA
TGCGCCAGCAGCCAAGATCGCTCTGAGGCCCAGCATTTT
CASSQDRSEAQHF
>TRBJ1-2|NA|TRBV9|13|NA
TGTGCCAGCAGCGGAGGACCCACCAGTGGCTACACCTTC
CASSGGPTSGYTF
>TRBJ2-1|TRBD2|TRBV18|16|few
TGTGCCAGCTCACCACTAGCGGGGAATTCTAACAATGAGCAGTTCTTC
CASSPLAGNSNNEQFF
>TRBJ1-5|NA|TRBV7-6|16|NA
TGTGCCAGCAGCCACTTGGGCAGGGAGTCGGATCAGCCCCAGCATTTT
CASSHLGRESDQPQHF
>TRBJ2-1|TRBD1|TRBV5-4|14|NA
TGTGCCAGCAGCATTAAACAGGGGTACAATGAGCAGTTCTTC
CASSIKQGYNEQFF
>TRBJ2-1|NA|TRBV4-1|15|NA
TGCGCCAGCAGCGTTAGCGGAGGAGGATACAATGAGCAGTTCTTC
CASSVSGGGYNEQFF
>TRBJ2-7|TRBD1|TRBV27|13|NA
TGTGCCAGCAGTGTAGGGACAGCCTACGAGCAGTACTTC
CASSVGTAYEQYF
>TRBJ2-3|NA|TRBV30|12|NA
TGTGCCTGGACCTTCATCACAGATACGCAGTATTTT
CAWTFITDTQYF
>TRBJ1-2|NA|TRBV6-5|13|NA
TGTGCCAGCAGTCCGGTCCCTAACTATGGCTACACCTTC
CASSPVPNYGYTF
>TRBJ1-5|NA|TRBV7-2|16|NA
TGTGCCAGCAGCCTTAGGGGGGGAAGTGGGAATCAGCCCCAGCATTTT
CASSLRGGSGNQPQHF
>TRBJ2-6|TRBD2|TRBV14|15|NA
TGTGCCAGCAGCCGGGGGGGAGGAGGGGCCAACGTCCTGACTTTC
CASSRGGGGANVLTF
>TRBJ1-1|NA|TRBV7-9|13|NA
TGTGCCAGCAGCTCTGGACAGTGGAACGTGGCTTTCTTT
CASSSGQWNVAFF